This T cell receptor beta chain is from a study of cytomegalovirus exposure and HLA in healthy donors. PCR involved 60 Vbeta and 13 Jbeta primers. Assay: immunoSEQ multiplex PCR; the TCRdb copy retains only in-frame clones and omits some. The data contain roughly 100,000 clones, around 80% of them singletons. The V gene's germline CDR1 is MRHNA and CDR2 SNTAGT. CDR3 length: 13 amino acids. The V gene lost 4 bases and the J gene lost 1 base, with 6 bases spanning the gap. The sequenced sample was PBMCs. V is TRBV6-4 and J is TRBJ2-3, with a possible D match to TRBD2 (6 bases). This clonotype was sampled from a woman aged 18-29 years in good health and CMV-seropositive. The CDR3 protein is CASSASGTDTQYF. In nucleotides, the CDR3 is TGTGCCAGCAGTGCTAGCGGCACAGATACGCAGTATTTT.